What follows is one T cell receptor (beta chain) and its context. A quantity of about 0.5 to 1 ug RNA underwent reverse transcription using random hexamers. Amplification of TCR beta CDR3 was carried out by immunoSEQ multiplex PCR, which covered 54 Vbeta and 13 Jbeta segments. TCRdb reanalysed the immunoSEQ multiplex PCR reads using MiXCR and keeps one entry per CDR3 protein. The table includes 170,000 or so distinct CDR3 sequences, approximately 95% detected once. The data originate from a study of CD8 T cells in Susac syndrome. Sequencing was done on a sample of CD8+ T cells from PBMCs. The receptor was derived from a human donor with multiple sclerosis.

In DNA, the CDR3 is TGTGCCAGCAGTTTAGAGGGGCCGGTCTTGGCGACGCAGTATTTT. It translates to CASSLEGPVLATQYF. The genes are TRBV27 and TRBJ2-3; possibly TRBD1 or TRBD2 for D (5 bases each). CDR1 MNHEY and CDR2 SMNVEV come from the germline V gene (reference sequence). This CDR3 is 15 amino acids long. Between the trimmed V and J ends, which lost 2 bases and 9 bases, there was a span of 18 bases.